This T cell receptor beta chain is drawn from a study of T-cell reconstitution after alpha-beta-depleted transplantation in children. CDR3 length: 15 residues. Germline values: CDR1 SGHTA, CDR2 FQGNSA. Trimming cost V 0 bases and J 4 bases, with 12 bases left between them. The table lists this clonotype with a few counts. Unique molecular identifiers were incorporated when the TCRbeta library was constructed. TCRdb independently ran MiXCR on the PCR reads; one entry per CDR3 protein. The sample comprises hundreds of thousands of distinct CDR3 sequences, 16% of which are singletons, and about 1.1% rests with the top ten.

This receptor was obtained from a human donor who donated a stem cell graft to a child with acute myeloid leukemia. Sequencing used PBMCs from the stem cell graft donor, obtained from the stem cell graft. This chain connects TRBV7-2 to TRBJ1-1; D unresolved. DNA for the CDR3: TGTGCCAGCAGCTTAGCGCTCGCGGGTGGCACTGAAGCTTTCTTT. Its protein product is CASSLALAGGTEAFF.